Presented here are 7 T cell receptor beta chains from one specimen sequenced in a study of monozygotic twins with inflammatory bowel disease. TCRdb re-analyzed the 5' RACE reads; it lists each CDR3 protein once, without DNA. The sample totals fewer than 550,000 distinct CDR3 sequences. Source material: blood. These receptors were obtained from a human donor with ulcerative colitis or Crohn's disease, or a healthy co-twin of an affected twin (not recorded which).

The CDR3 reads CSATPTHHQFF. The chain is built from TRBV20-1 and TRBJ2-1. There are 11 residues in the CDR3. The germline CDR1 and CDR2 sequences are DFQATT and SNEGSKA (reference sequence).

Here the CDR3 reads CASRGTGDTGELFF. This chain joins TRBV19 and TRBJ2-2; no DNA is available, so the TRBD1 call from TCRdb remains unchecked. CDR1 and CDR2 from the germline V gene are LNHDA and SQIVND (reference sequence). CDR3 size: 14 residues.

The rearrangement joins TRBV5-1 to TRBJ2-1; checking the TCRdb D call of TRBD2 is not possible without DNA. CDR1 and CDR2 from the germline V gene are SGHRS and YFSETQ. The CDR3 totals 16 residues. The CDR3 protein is CASSLELAGGVNEQFF. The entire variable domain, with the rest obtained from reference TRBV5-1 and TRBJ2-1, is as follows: KAGVTQTPRYLIKTRGQQVTLSCSPISGHRSVSWYQQTPGQGLQFLFEYFSETQRNKGNFPGRFSGRQFSNSRSEMNVSTLELGDSALYLCASSLELAGGVNEQFFGPGTRLTVL.

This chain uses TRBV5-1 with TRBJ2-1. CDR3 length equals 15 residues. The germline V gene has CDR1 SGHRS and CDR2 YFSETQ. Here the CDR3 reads CASSTDGSSYNEQFF.

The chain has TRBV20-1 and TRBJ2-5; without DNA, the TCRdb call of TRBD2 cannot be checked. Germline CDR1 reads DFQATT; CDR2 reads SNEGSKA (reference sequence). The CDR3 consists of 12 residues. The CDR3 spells CSAGDLQETQYF.

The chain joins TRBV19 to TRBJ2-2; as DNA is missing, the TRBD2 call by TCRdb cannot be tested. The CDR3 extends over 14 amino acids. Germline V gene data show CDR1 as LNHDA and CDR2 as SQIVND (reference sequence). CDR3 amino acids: CASSQAGVTGELFF.

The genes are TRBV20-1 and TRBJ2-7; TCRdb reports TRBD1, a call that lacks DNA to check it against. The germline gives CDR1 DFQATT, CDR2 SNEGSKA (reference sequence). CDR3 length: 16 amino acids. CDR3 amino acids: CSARDALTGIGYEQYF.